One and the same sample provided the 32 T cell receptor beta chains below, sequenced in a study of response to subunit inactivated influenza vaccine. Each CDR3 protein gets one entry after TCRdb re-called the RT-PCR reads with MiXCR. The sample records approximately 700,000 distinct CDR3 sequences, approximately 13% being singletons. The sample here was PBMCs from blood, taken 14 to 15 days before vaccination. These receptor sequences come from a man between 50 and 59 years old who received an inactivated influenza vaccine.

V and J are TRBV5-1 and TRBJ2-1; 7 nucleotides line up with TRBD2. Germline V gene lookup returns CDR1 SGHRS and CDR2 YFSETQ. V trimming: 4 bases; J trimming: 8 bases; junction bases outside the gene matches: 12. The CDR3 totals 15 residues. CDR3 sequence (DNA): TGCGCCAGCAGCCCCGGACTAGTCTTGGGGGATGAGCAGTTCTTC. It specifies CASSPGLVLGDEQFF.

This clonotype came up many times. This chain links TRBV6-6 with TRBJ2-7; 10 bases are a match to TRBD2. Germline lookup yields CDR1 MNHNY and CDR2 SVGAGI (reference sequence). CDR3 length: 12 amino acids. V gave up 7 bases and J gave up 7 bases; unmatched junction bases: 4. This CDR3 is CASTGTSVEQYF. The CDR3 bases are TGTGCCAGCACCGGGACTAGCGTGGAGCAGTACTTC.

The rearrangement joins TRBV28 to TRBJ2-7; no firm D call. V dropped 7 bases and J dropped 1 base, with 17 bases sitting between them. This CDR3 has 15 residues. In germline, CDR1 is MDHEN, CDR2 SYDVKM. CDR3 bases: TGTGCCAGCACCCCGGGTCTAGGGATTTCCTACGAGCAGTACTTC. As protein: CASTPGLGISYEQYF.

The rearrangement joins TRBV11-2 to TRBJ2-3; 12 bases are shared with TRBD2. The J segment lost 2 bases and the V segment lost 7 bases, leaving 19 bases of the junction unmatched. The CDR3 spans 20 residues. Germline lookup yields CDR1 SGHAT and CDR2 FQNNGV. For the CDR3, the DNA is TGTGCCAGCACCCACTCTCTGCTAACTAGCGGGAGGTGGGACACAGATACGCAGTATTTT. Its protein product is CASTHSLLTSGRWDTDTQYF. Full variable domain (rest looked up from reference TRBV11-2 and TRBJ2-3): EAGVAQSPRYKIIEKRQSVAFWCNPISGHATLYWYQQILGQGPKLLIQFQNNGVVDDSQLPKDRFSAERLKGVDSTLKIQPAKLEDSAVYLCASTHSLLTSGRWDTDTQYFGPGTRLTVL.

This clonotype has just a few counts. The CDR3 protein is CASRTGLEETQYF. The CDR3 DNA reads as TGTGCCAGCAGGACGGGGTTAGAAGAGACCCAGTACTTC. V and J are TRBV7-9 and TRBJ2-5; a weak D match, TRBD2 (5 bases). CDR3 length: 13 amino acids. Trimming left V 6 bases short and J 3 bases short, with 11 bases between. Germline V gives CDR1 SEHNR, CDR2 FQNEAQ (reference sequence).

The V call is TRBV27, the J call TRBJ2-7; TRBD1 matches 8 bases. J gave up 0 bases and V 5 bases, and 6 bases lay outside the gene matches. This CDR3 is 15 amino acids long. From germline, CDR1 is MNHEY and CDR2 SMNVEV (reference sequence). The CDR3 sequence is CASSLDRGPSYEQYF. For the CDR3, the DNA is TGTGCCAGCAGTCTTGACAGGGGCCCCTCCTACGAGCAGTACTTC.

The chain joins TRBV20-1 to TRBJ2-3; possible D gene TRBD2, 5 bases. The CDR3 extends over 15 amino acids. Germline loops: CDR1 DFQATT, CDR2 SNEGSKA (reference sequence). The V end lost 5 bases, the J end lost 2 bases, and 17 bases lay between the germline ends. In DNA, the CDR3 is TGCAGTGCTGCCCCTCCAACGGGGTTCACAGATACGCAGTATTTT. Translating it yields CSAAPPTGFTDTQYF.

The chain employs TRBV9 and TRBJ2-5, with D tentatively TRBD1 (5 bases). V was pared by 5 bases and J by 0 bases, with 11 bases between. Germline assignment: CDR1 SGDLS and CDR2 YYNGEE. The CDR3 is 14 amino acids. The CDR3 DNA follows: TGTGCCAGCAGTACAGGCGTTCACCAAGAGACCCAGTACTTC. This codes for CASSTGVHQETQYF.

This clonotype occurred many times. The gene calls are TRBV4-3 and TRBJ2-2; no clear D. The CDR3 sequence is 15 residues long. Per germline, CDR1 LGHNA and CDR2 YSLEER. Trimming cost V 6 bases and J 0 bases, with 11 bases left between them. In DNA form, the CDR3 reads TGCGCCAGCAGTCCAGAGACGACGAACACCGGGGAGCTGTTTTTT. Translated: CASSPETTNTGELFF.

This clonotype turned up a few times. As DNA, the CDR3 is TGTGCCAGCAGACGCACCCGACAGGGTGGTGGCTATGGCTACACCTTC. Amino acid sequence: CASRRTRQGGGYGYTF. The chain carries TRBV6-1 and TRBJ1-2; 7 bases are shared with TRBD1. This CDR3 has 16 amino acids. With 6 bases clipped from V and 4 bases from J, the junction kept 14 bases outside the gene matches. The germline V gene has CDR1 MNHNS and CDR2 SASEGT.

The chain joins TRBV18 to TRBJ1-5; D unclear. Trimming shortened V by 1 base and J by 1 base, and 11 bases separated the two germline ends. Germline V gives CDR1 KGHSH, CDR2 LQKENI. There are 16 residues in the CDR3. The CDR3 region is CASSPQELRSNQPQHF. The CDR3 nucleotides read TGTGCCAGCTCACCACAAGAGCTGAGGAGCAATCAGCCCCAGCATTTT.

In this sample, this clonotype turned up a few times. V gene TRBV5-1 combines with J gene TRBJ2-7, with TRBD1 identical over 8 bases. After removal of 4 bases from V and 0 bases from J, the junction contained 9 bases not matched to a gene. Germline assignment: CDR1 SGHRS and CDR2 YFSETQ. The CDR3 spans 16 residues. The CDR3 DNA is TGCGCCAGCAGCGACGGGGGACAGGCCCCCTCCTACGAGCAGTACTTC. Translation gives CASSDGGQAPSYEQYF.

The rearrangement uses TRBV5-1 and TRBJ2-1, with 9 bases lining up with TRBD2. The CDR3 covers 17 residues. The V gene's germline CDR1 is SGHRS and CDR2 YFSETQ. V lost 4 bases and J lost 4; bases outside the gene matches: 12. The CDR3 DNA follows: TGCGCCAGCAGCGGGGGGTTAAATAGCGGGGGATACAATGAGCAGTTCTTC. This sequence encodes CASSGGLNSGGYNEQFF. Drawing the rest from reference TRBV5-1 and TRBJ2-1, the complete variable domain is KAGVTQTPRYLIKTRGQQVTLSCSPISGHRSVSWYQQTPGQGLQFLFEYFSETQRNKGNFPGRFSGRQFSNSRSEMNVSTLELGDSALYLCASSGGLNSGGYNEQFFGPGTRLTVL.

This clonotype has only a few counts. This chain uses TRBV20-1 with TRBJ2-1; 12 nucleotides match TRBD2. Germline lookup yields CDR1 DFQATT and CDR2 SNEGSKA (reference sequence). The CDR3 is 14 amino acids. The trim removed 7 bases at V and 7 bases at J, leaving 8 bases unmatched. This CDR3 reads CSEVRLAGVNEQFF. The CDR3 nucleotides read TGCAGTGAAGTCCGACTAGCGGGAGTTAATGAGCAGTTCTTC.

The chain joins TRBV7-2 to TRBJ1-1; maybe TRBD1 (6 bases). This CDR3 contains 15 residues. Germline CDR1 SGHTA, CDR2 FQGNSA. V was cut by 1 base and J by 5 bases, with 14 bases left in between. The CDR3 DNA sequence: TGTGCCAGCAGCTTAGATGGGGGGGCGTTGACTGAAGCTTTCTTT. Translated, it gives CASSLDGGALTEAFF. Full variable domain (missing parts from reference TRBV7-2 and TRBJ1-1): GAGVSQSPSNKVTEKGKDVELRCDPISGHTALYWYRQSLGQGLEFLIYFQGNSAPDKSGLPSDRFSAERTGGSVSTLTIQRTQQEDSAVYLCASSLDGGALTEAFFGQGTRLTVV.

The chain couples TRBV20-1 to TRBJ2-4; weak D call: TRBD2 (5 bases). This CDR3 comprises 13 residues. V was pared by 7 bases and J by 1 base, with 11 bases between. Germline V CDR1 and CDR2: DFQATT, SNEGSKA (reference sequence). The CDR3 DNA follows: TGCAGTGGAGCTAGCCTGGCCAAAAACATTCAGTACTTC. It specifies CSGASLAKNIQYF.

This clonotype was detected a few times. The chain joins TRBV14 to TRBJ1-2; D is uncertain. Germline V gives CDR1 SGHDN, CDR2 FVKESK. The germline V and J ends were trimmed by 1 base and 4 bases, with 10 bases remaining between them. The CDR3 is 14 amino acids. The CDR3 loop is CASSQAAGPYGYTF. For the CDR3, the DNA is TGTGCCAGCAGCCAAGCGGCAGGACCCTATGGCTACACCTTC.

V is TRBV11-2 and J is TRBJ2-3; a weak D match, TRBD2 (6 bases). V lost 3 bases to trimming and J lost 1 base, with 17 bases between them. CDR1 and CDR2 from the germline V gene are SGHAT and FQNNGV. The CDR3 length is 17 residues. CDR3 DNA: TGTGCCAGCAGCTTGCTCATGACTAGAACTGGCACAGATACGCAGTATTTT. Protein product: CASSLLMTRTGTDTQYF.

The chain combines TRBV21-1 with TRBJ2-1. TRBV21-1 is flagged as a pseudogene. This CDR3 has 12 amino acids. In nucleotides, the CDR3 is TGTGCCAGCAGCAACGGCCAACAAGTGGAGTTCTTC. Amino acid sequence: CASSNGQQVEFF.

This clonotype was counted many times. The chain couples TRBV14 to TRBJ1-2, with D possibly TRBD1 on 6 matching bases. Germline CDR1 and CDR2: SGHDN and FVKESK. The CDR3 spans 14 residues. Trimming shortened V by 4 bases and J by 4 bases, and 13 bases separated the two germline ends. The CDR3 DNA sequence: TGTGCCAGCAGCCGGACAGAACATAGCTATGGCTACACCTTC. Translated: CASSRTEHSYGYTF.

This chain's CDR3 is CASSDQTGGSTEAFF. CDR3 DNA: TGTGCCAGCAGTGACCAGACAGGGGGGTCCACTGAAGCTTTCTTT. The genes are TRBV6-1 and TRBJ1-1, with 9 nucleotides matching TRBD1. The J segment lost 4 bases and the V segment lost 3 bases, leaving 6 bases of the junction unmatched. The V gene's germline CDR1 is MNHNS and CDR2 SASEGT. There are 15 residues in the CDR3.

This chain links TRBV7-9 with TRBJ2-2, with TRBD2 matching 7 bases. Germline assignment: CDR1 SEHNR and CDR2 FQNEAQ (reference sequence). J lost 5 bases, V lost 3 bases, and 9 bases had no gene match. This CDR3 has 16 residues. This CDR3 reads CASSLSGRAYTGELFF. The CDR3 DNA follows: TGTGCCAGCAGCTTGTCGGGGAGGGCCTATACCGGGGAGCTGTTTTTT.

In this sample, this clonotype turned up a few times. This chain connects TRBV12-3 or TRBV12-4 to TRBJ2-7; tentatively, D is TRBD2 (6 bases). The CDR3 length is 16 residues. Trimming cost V 5 bases and J 0 bases, with 17 bases left between them. CDR3 in amino acids: CASSPAGRGSSYEQYF. The CDR3 DNA follows: TGTGCCAGCAGTCCAGCGGGTAGGGGCAGCTCCTACGAGCAGTACTTC.

This clonotype came up a few times. The V gene is TRBV20-1, the J gene TRBJ2-2; a weak D match, TRBD2 (5 bases). This CDR3 has 13 amino acids. Trimming cost V 4 bases and J 8 bases, with 14 bases left between them. Germline V gene data show CDR1 as DFQATT and CDR2 as SNEGSKA (reference sequence). CDR3 sequence: CSATDLTGGELFF. The CDR3, as DNA: TGCAGTGCTACTGATCTAACGGGGGGGGAGCTGTTTTTT.

This clonotype was seen a few times. The J gene is TRBJ1-5, the V gene TRBV20-1, with D perhaps TRBD1 (5 bases). Germline CDR1 reads DFQATT; CDR2 reads SNEGSKA (reference sequence). V was cut by 1 base and J by 4 bases, with 20 bases left in between. The CDR3 sequence is 17 residues long. The CDR3 spells CSARVRGFASNNQPQHF. CDR3 coding DNA: TGCAGTGCTAGAGTCCGGGGCTTCGCCTCCAATAATCAGCCCCAGCATTTT.

The chain employs TRBV12-3 or TRBV12-4 and TRBJ2-5, with D uncertain. V shed 4 bases and J shed 1 base, with 10 bases lying between them. There are 14 residues in the CDR3. CDR3 DNA: TGTGCCAGCAGTTCCCTTGGGGTCCAAGAGACCCAGTACTTC. It is translated as CASSSLGVQETQYF.

There are a few counts of this clonotype. For the CDR3, the DNA is TGTGCCAGCAGCCAAGATCTAGCGGGAGGCCGAACTTCCAATGAGCAGTTCTTC. It codes for CASSQDLAGGRTSNEQFF. The V gene is TRBV4-2, the J gene TRBJ2-1; TRBD2 aligns across 11 bases. Germline V lookup: CDR1 LGHNA, CDR2 YNFKEQ. Losses at the gene ends were 0 bases for V and 6 bases for J; bases not matched to a gene: 10. This CDR3 is built from 18 residues.

This clonotype was counted only a few times. The chain joins TRBV20-1 to TRBJ2-7; no clear D gene. CDR3 size: 11 residues. Per germline, CDR1 DFQATT and CDR2 SNEGSKA (reference sequence). V dropped 5 bases and J dropped 3 bases, with 8 bases sitting between them. The CDR3 coding sequence is TGCAGTGCTGAGGACGGCTACGAGCAGTACTTC. Protein: CSAEDGYEQYF.

This clonotype was counted ten times or more. The chain combines TRBV30 with TRBJ2-4, with D unclear. CDR1 and CDR2 (germline): GTSNPN, SVGIG (reference sequence). The V and J ends lost 1 base and 1 base respectively, with 2 bases between them. This CDR3 is 12 amino acids long. CDR3 sequence (DNA): TGTGCCTGGAGTGCGGCCAAAAACATTCAGTACTTC. Residues: CAWSAAKNIQYF. The complete variable domain, with remaining parts taken from reference TRBV30 and TRBJ2-4, reads SQTIHQWPATLVQPVGSPLSLECTVEGTSNPNLYWYRQAAGRGLQLLFYSVGIGQISSEVPQNLSASRPQDRQFILSSKKLLLSDSGFYLCAWSAAKNIQYFGAGTRLSVL.

The rearrangement joins TRBV7-2 to TRBJ2-1; 7 bases map to TRBD1. Trimming at V came to 6 bases and at J to 7 bases, leaving 6 bases not matched to a gene. CDR1 SGHTA and CDR2 FQGNSA come from the germline V gene. The CDR3 covers 13 residues. Here the CDR3 reads CASRKQGMNEQFF. CDR3 nucleotide sequence: TGTGCCAGCAGAAAACAGGGGATGAATGAGCAGTTCTTC.

The chain combines TRBV29-1 with TRBJ2-3, with TRBD2 matching 8 bases. The trim removed 7 bases at V and 10 bases at J, leaving 13 bases unmatched. The CDR3 contains 13 residues. Germline V gene sequence: CDR1 SQVTM, CDR2 ANQGSEA. CDR3 in DNA: TGCAGCGGAATAGCAGCGGGGGTTCTTCCGCAGTATTTT. It is translated as CSGIAAGVLPQYF.

This clonotype was seen a few times. The chain has TRBV10-3 and TRBJ2-3; the D call may be TRBD1 or TRBD2 (5 bases each). The CDR3 runs to 16 residues. V was pared by 3 bases and J by 2 bases, with 15 bases between. CDR1 and CDR2 from the germline V gene are ENHRY and SYGVKD. The CDR3 DNA sequence: TGTGCCATCAGTGAATCGGCAGGGAGTAACACAGATACGCAGTATTTT. This gives the protein CAISESAGSNTDTQYF.